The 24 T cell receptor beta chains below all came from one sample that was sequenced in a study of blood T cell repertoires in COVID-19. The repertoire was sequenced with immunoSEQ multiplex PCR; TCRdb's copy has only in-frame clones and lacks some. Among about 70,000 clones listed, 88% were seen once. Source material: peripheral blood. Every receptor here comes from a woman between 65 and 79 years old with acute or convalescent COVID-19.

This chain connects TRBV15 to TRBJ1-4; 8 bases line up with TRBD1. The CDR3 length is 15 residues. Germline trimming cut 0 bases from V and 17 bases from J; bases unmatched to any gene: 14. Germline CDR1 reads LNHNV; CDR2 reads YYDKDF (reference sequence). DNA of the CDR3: TGTGCCACCAGCAGAGATCGATCCTGGACAGGGCGTGATTTTTTT. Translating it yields CATSRDRSWTGRDFF.

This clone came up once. CDR3 amino acids: CASRPTGSRGGNTIYF. CDR3 bases: TGTGCCAGCAGACCGACAGGTTCTAGGGGGGGAAACACCATATATTTT. The V and J genes are TRBV2 and TRBJ1-3; TRBD1 might be the D (6 bases). The CDR3 has 16 residues. Looked up from germline, CDR1 is SNHLY and CDR2 is FYNNEI. V lost 6 bases and J 4 bases, leaving 19 bases between the germline ends.

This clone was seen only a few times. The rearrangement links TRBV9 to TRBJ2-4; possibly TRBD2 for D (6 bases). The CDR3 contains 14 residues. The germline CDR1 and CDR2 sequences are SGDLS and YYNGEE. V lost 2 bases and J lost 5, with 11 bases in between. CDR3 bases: TGTGCCAGCAGCGTCACGGGAGTGGAAAACATTCAGTACTTC. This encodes CASSVTGVENIQYF.

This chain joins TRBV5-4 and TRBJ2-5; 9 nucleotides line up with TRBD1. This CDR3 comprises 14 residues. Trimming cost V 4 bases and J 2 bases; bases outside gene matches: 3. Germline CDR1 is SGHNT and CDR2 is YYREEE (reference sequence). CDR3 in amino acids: CASSPGQGQETQYF. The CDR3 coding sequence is TGTGCCAGCAGCCCGGGACAGGGACAAGAGACCCAGTACTTC.

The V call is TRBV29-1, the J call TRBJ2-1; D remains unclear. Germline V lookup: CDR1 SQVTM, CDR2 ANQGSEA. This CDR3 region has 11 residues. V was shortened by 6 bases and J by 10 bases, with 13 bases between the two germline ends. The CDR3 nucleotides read TGCAGCGTCGTAAAACTCCCGGAGCAGTTCTTC. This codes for CSVVKLPEQFF.

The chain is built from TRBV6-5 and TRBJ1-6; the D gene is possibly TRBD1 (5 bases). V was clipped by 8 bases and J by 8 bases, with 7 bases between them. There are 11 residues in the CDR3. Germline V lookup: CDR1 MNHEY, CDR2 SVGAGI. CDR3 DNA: TGTGCCAGCGGGGGGGATTCACCCCTCCACTTT. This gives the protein CASGGDSPLHF.

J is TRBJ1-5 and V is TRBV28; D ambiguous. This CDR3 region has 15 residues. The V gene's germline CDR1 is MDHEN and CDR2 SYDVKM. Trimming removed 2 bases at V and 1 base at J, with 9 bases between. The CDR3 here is CASSLTHSSNQPQHF. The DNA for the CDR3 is TGTGCCAGCAGTTTAACCCACAGCAGCAATCAGCCCCAGCATTTT.

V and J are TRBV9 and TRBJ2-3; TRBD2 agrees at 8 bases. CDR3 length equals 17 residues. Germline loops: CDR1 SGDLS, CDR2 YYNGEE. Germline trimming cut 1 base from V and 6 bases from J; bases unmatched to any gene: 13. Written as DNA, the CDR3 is TGTGCCAGCAGCGTAAGAAGCGGGAGTTGGATAGGGGATACGCAGTATTTT. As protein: CASSVRSGSWIGDTQYF.

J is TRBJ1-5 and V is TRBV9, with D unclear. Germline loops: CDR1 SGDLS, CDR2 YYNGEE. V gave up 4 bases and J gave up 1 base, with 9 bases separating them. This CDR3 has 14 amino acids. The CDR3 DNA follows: TGTGCCAGCAGCTTCTCAGGAAGCAATCAGCCCCAGCATTTT. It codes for CASSFSGSNQPQHF.

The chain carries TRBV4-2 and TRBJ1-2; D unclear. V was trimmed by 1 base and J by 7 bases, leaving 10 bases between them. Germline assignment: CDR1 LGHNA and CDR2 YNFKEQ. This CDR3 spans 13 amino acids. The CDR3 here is CASSQAGGGGYTF. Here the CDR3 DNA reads TGTGCCAGCAGCCAAGCGGGAGGTGGTGGCTACACCTTC.

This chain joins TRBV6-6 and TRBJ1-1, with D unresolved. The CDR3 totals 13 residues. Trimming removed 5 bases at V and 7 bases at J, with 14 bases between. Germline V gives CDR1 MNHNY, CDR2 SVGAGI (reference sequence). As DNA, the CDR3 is TGTGCCAGCAGTCCCCCGACACCGCATGAAGCTTTCTTT. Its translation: CASSPPTPHEAFF.

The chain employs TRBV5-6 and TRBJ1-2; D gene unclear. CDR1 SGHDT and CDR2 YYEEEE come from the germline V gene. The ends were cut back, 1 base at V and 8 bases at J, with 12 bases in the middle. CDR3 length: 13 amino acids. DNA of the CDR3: TGTGCCAGCAGCTTGACTTCCCTGGAGGGCTACACCTTC. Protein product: CASSLTSLEGYTF.

CDR3 residues: CASSLGGKNTEAFF. The CDR3 DNA sequence: TGCGCCAGCAGCTTGGGAGGCAAGAACACTGAAGCTTTCTTT. The rearrangement uses TRBV5-1 and TRBJ1-1; D remains ambiguous. This CDR3 is 14 amino acids long. The V end was cut by 0 bases, the J end by 1 base, with 7 bases between. Germline assignment: CDR1 SGHRS and CDR2 YFSETQ.

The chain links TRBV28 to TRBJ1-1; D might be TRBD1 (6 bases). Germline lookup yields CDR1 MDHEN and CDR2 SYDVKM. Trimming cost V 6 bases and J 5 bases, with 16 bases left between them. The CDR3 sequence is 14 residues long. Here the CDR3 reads CASRQRTGSTEAFF. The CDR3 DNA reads TGTGCCAGCAGGCAACGTACAGGGAGTACTGAAGCTTTCTTT.

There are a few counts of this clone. The CDR3 spells CASRPTGGRGNTEAFF. The CDR3 DNA sequence: TGTGCCAGCAGACCAACAGGGGGCAGAGGGAACACTGAAGCTTTCTTT. The chain links TRBV7-9 to TRBJ1-1; 9 bases align to TRBD1. V gave up 6 bases and J gave up 1 base; unmatched junction bases: 9. CDR1 is SEHNR, CDR2 FQNEAQ, per germline (reference sequence). The CDR3 totals 16 residues. Looking up the rest from reference TRBV7-9 and TRBJ1-1 gives the full variable domain: DTGVSQNPRHKITKRGQNVTFRCDPISEHNRLYWYRQTLGQGPEFLTYFQNEAQLEKSRLLSDRFSAERPKGSFSTLEIQRTEQGDSAMYLCASRPTGGRGNTEAFFGQGTRLTVV.

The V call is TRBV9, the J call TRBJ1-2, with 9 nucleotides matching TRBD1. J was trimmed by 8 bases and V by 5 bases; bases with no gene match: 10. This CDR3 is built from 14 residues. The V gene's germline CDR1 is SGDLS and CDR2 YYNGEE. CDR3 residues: CASSLHGTGSGYTF. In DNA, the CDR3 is TGTGCCAGCAGTCTCCACGGGACAGGGAGCGGCTACACCTTC.

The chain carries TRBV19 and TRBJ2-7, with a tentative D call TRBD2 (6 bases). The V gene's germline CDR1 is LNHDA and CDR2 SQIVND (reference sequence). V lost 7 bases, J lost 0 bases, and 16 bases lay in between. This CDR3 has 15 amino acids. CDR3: CASNSLGGASYEQYF. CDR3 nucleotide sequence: TGTGCCAGTAATAGCCTTGGCGGGGCCTCCTACGAGCAGTACTTC.

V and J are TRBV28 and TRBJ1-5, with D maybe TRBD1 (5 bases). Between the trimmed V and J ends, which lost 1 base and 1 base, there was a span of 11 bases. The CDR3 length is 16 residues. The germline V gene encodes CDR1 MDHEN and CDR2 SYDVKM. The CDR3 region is CASSLLTSGSNQPQHF. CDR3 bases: TGTGCCAGCAGTTTATTGACCTCAGGGAGCAATCAGCCCCAGCATTTT.

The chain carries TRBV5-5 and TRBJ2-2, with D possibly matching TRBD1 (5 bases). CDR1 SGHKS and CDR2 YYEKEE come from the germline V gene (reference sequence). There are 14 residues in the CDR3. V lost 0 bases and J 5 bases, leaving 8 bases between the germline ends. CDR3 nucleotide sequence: TGTGCCAGCAGCTTGGGACAGCCAACCGGGGAGCTGTTTTTT. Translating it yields CASSLGQPTGELFF.

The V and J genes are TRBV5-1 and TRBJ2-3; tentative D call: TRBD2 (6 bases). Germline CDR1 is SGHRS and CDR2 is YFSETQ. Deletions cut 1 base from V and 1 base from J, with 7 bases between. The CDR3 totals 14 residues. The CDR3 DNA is TGCGCCAGCAGCTTGCCTAGCGGCACAGATACGCAGTATTTT. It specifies CASSLPSGTDTQYF.

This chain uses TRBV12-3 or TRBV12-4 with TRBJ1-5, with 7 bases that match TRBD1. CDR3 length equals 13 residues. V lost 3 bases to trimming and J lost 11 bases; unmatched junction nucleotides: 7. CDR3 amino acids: CASSFSGGQSQHF. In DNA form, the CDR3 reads TGTGCCAGCAGTTTTAGTGGGGGACAGTCCCAGCATTTT.

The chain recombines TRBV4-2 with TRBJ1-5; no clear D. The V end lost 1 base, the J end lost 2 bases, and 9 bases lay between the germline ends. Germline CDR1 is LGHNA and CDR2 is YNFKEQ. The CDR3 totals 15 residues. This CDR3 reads CASSQGVAGNQPQHF. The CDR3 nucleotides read TGTGCCAGCAGCCAAGGTGTAGCGGGCAATCAGCCCCAGCATTTT.

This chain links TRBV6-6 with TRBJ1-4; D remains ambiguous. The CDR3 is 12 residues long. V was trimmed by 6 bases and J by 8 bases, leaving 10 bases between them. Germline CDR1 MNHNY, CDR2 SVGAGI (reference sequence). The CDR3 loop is CASSPLREKLFF. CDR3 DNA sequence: TGTGCCAGCAGCCCCCTTCGGGAAAAACTGTTTTTT.

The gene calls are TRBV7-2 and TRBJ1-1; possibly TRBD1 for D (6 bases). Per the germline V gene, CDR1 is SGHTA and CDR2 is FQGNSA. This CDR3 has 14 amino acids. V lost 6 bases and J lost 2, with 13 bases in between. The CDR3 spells CASRPDSYNTEAFF. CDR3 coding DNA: TGTGCCAGCAGGCCGGACAGTTATAACACTGAAGCTTTCTTT.